This TCR beta chain was captured in a study of vaccination effects on CD4 cells after COVID-19. Losses at the gene ends were 6 bases for V and 3 bases for J; bases not matched to a gene: 10. Germline V gene lookup returns CDR1 SEHNR and CDR2 FQNEAQ (reference sequence). The CDR3 spans 15 residues. Sequencing followed a ViraFEST assay step that expanded antigen-specific CD4+ T cells with viral peptide pools. Investigators separated out CD4+ T cells once around 9 days of culture had passed. Two doses of either BNT162b2 or mRNA-1273 were given to each participant. Clones were read by immunoSEQ multiplex PCR, and TCRdb kept only the in-frame ones, dropping some. The repertoire has fewer than 15,000 clones, about 74% of them found once; the top ten carry about 23%. This clone came up a few times. Its antigen is still unknown.

Source: CD4+ T cells from PBMCs cultured with HCoV-NL63 spike peptides, taken after COVID-19 vaccination. The TCR originated in a human donor who received a COVID-19 vaccine. The chain carries TRBV7-9 and TRBJ1-1, with 7 bases that match TRBD1. DNA for the CDR3: TGTGCCAGCAGACTTCAGTTCGACAGGGACACTGAAGCTTTCTTT. Residues: CASRLQFDRDTEAFF.